Described below is a single T cell receptor (beta chain) sequence and its context. These data are taken from a study of blood T cell repertoires in COVID-19. Study details: Acute-phase and convalescent COVID-19 samples originated in the United States, Italy and Spain. The analysed material was cDNA or gDNA that came from T cells, B-cell-depleted T cells, or PBMCs.

Germline V lookup: CDR1 SGHVS, CDR2 FQNEAQ. This CDR3 spans 13 amino acids. The V end lost 1 base, the J end lost 9 bases, and 12 bases lay between the germline ends. Measured with immunoSEQ multiplex PCR; TCRdb has only the in-frame clones, and not every one. The profile shows roughly 260,000 clones, approximately 90% of them singletons. The receptor was isolated from a woman in her fifties or sixties who had recovered from COVID-19. The chain employs TRBV7-8 and TRBJ1-1; maybe TRBD1 (5 bases). The sequenced material came from peripheral blood. The CDR3 loop reads CASSLEWGDKAFF. DNA for the CDR3: TGTGCCAGCAGCTTAGAATGGGGGGATAAAGCTTTCTTT.